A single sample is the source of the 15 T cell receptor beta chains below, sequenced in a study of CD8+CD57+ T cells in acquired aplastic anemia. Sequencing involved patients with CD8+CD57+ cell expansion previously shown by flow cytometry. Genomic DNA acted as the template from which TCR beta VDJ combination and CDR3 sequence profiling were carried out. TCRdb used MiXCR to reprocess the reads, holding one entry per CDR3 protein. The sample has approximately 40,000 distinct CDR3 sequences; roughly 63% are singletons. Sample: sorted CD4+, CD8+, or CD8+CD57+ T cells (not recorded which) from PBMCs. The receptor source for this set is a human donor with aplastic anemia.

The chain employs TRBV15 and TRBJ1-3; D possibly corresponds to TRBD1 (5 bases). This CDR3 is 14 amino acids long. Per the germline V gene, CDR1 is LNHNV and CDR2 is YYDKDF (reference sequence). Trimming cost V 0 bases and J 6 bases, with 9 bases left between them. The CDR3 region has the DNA TGTGCCACCAGCAGAGAGGGGCAGAAAAACACCATATATTTT. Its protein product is CATSREGQKNTIYF.

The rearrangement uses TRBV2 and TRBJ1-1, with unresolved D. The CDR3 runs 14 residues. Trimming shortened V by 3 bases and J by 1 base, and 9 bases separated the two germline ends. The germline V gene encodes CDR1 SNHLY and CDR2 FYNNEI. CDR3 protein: CASSEWRTNTEAFF. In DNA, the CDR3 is TGTGCCAGCAGTGAGTGGCGGACGAACACTGAAGCTTTCTTT.

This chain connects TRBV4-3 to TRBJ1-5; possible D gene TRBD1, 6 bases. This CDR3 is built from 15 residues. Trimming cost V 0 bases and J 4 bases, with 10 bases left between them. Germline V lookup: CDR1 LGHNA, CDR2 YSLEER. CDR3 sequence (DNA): TGCGCCAGCAGCCAAGAGAAGGGGGGAAATCAGCCCCAGCATTTT. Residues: CASSQEKGGNQPQHF.

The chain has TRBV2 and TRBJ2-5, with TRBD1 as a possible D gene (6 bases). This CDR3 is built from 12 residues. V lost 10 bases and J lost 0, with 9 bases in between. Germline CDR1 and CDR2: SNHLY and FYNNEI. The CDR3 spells CATDRNQETQYF. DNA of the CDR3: TGTGCCACAGACAGGAACCAAGAGACCCAGTACTTC.

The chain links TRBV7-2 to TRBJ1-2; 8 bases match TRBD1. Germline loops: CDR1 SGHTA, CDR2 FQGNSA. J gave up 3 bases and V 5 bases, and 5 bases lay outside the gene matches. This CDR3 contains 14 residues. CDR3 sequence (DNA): TGTGCCAGCAGCCAGGGACAGGTGGACTATGGCTACACCTTC. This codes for CASSQGQVDYGYTF.

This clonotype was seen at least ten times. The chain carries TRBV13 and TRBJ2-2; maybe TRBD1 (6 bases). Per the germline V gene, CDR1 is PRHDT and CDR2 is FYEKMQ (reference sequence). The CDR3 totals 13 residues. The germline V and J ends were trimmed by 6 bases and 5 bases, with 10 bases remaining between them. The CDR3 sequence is CASRTTGTGELFF. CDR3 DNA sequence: TGTGCCAGCAGGACCACAGGGACCGGGGAGCTGTTTTTT.

Written as DNA, the CDR3 is TGCGCCAGCAGCGACGAAGGACGGAACTCCTACGAGCAGTACTTC. Translation: CASSDEGRNSYEQYF. The rearrangement joins TRBV5-1 to TRBJ2-7; D not certain. CDR1 is SGHRS and CDR2 is YFSETQ in the germline V gene. This CDR3 region has 15 residues. The V gene lost 4 bases and the J gene lost 0 bases, with 14 bases spanning the gap.

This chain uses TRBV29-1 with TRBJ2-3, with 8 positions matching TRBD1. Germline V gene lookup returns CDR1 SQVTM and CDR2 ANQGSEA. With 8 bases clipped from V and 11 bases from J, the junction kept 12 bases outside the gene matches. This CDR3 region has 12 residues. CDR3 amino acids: CSSDRVYNEQYF. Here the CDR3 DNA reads TGCAGCTCGGACAGGGTGTACAATGAGCAGTATTTT.

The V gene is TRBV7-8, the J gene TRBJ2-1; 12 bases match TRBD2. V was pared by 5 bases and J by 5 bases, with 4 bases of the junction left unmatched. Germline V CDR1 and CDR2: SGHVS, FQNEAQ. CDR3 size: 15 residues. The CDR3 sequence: CASSRLAGGHNEQFF. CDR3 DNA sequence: TGTGCCAGCAGCCGTCTAGCGGGGGGGCACAATGAGCAGTTCTTC.

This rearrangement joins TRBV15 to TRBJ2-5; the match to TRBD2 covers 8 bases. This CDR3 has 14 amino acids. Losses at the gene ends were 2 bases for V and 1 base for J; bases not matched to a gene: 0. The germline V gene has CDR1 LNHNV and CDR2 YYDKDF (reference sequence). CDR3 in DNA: TGTGCCACCAGCAGACTAGCGGGCCAAGAGACCCAGTACTTC. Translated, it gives CATSRLAGQETQYF.

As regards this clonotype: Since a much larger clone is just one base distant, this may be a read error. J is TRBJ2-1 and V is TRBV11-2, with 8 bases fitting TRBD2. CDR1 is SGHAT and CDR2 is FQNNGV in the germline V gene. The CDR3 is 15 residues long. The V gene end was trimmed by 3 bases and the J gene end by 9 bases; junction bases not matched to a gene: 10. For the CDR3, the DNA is TGTGCCAGCAGCTTGTTTGCGGGGGGAAACACTGAGCAGTTCTTC. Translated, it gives CASSLFAGGNTEQFF.

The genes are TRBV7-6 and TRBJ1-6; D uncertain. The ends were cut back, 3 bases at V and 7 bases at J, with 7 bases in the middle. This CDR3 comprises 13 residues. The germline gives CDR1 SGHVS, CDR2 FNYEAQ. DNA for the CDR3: TGTGCCAGCAGCTTGCAACCGAATTCACCCCTCCACTTT. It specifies CASSLQPNSPLHF.

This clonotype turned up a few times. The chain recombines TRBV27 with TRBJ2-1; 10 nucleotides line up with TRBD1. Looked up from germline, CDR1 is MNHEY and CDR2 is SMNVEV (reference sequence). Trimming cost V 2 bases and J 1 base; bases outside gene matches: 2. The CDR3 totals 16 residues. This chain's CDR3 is CASSLGDRGSYNEQFF. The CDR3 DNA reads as TGTGCCAGCAGTTTAGGGGACAGGGGTTCCTACAATGAGCAGTTCTTC.

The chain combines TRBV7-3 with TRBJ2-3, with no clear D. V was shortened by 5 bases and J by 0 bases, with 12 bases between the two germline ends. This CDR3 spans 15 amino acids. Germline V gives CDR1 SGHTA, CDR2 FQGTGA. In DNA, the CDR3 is TGTGCCAGCAGCCTGACCGTTACTAGCACAGATACGCAGTATTTT. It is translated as CASSLTVTSTDTQYF.

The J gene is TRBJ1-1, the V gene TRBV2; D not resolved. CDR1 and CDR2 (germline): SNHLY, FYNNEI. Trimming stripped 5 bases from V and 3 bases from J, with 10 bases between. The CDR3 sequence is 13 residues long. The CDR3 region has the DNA TGTGCCAGCAGTTCCCGTCGGGACACTGAAGCTTTCTTT. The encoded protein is CASSSRRDTEAFF.